These 29 T cell receptor beta chains share one sample of origin, sequenced in a study of blood T cell repertoires in COVID-19. Some clones are missing from TCRdb's copy, which holds only in-frame ones; the method was immunoSEQ multiplex PCR. The table has 170,000 or so clones, approximately 85% seen once; the top ten hold approximately 9.4%. The sequencing input was PBMCs or T cells enriched from blood (not recorded which). All receptors derive from a woman between 18 and 30 years old who had recovered from COVID-19.

The sample holds one count of this clone. Other DNA variants within this sample encode the same CDR3. This chain uses TRBV6-1 with TRBJ2-3, with TRBD2 identical over 7 bases. Germline trimming cut 1 base from V and 6 bases from J; bases unmatched to any gene: 4. The CDR3 runs to 14 residues. From germline, CDR1 is MNHNS and CDR2 SASEGT. In nucleotides, the CDR3 is TGTGCCAGCAGTGAAGGACTAGCATCCGATACGCAGTATTTT. Translation gives CASSEGLASDTQYF.

This chain connects TRBV5-6 to TRBJ1-1; 8 bases are shared with TRBD1. The germline gives CDR1 SGHDT, CDR2 YYEEEE. The CDR3 is made up of 13 amino acids. The ends lost 1 base at V and 8 bases at J; junction bases unmatched: 4. The CDR3 DNA reads as TGTGCCAGCAGCTTGTATAGGGACAGGGAAGCTTTCTTT. This sequence encodes CASSLYRDREAFF.

The V gene is TRBV2, the J gene TRBJ2-7; a possible D gene is TRBD1 (6 bases). V was pared by 9 bases and J by 6 bases, with 18 bases between. The CDR3 is made up of 13 amino acids. Germline V gene lookup returns CDR1 SNHLY and CDR2 FYNNEI. The CDR3 DNA is TGTGCCAGGAGAGGTGGGGACACGATCGAGCAGTACTTC. Its translation is CARRGGDTIEQYF. The entire variable domain, with the rest obtained from reference TRBV2 and TRBJ2-7, is as follows: EPEVTQTPSHQVTQMGQEVILRCVPISNHLYFYWYRQILGQKVEFLVSFYNNEISEKSEIFDDQFSVERPDGSNFTLKIRSTKLEDSAMYFCARRGGDTIEQYFGPGTRLTVT.

This clone is a singleton in its sample. DNA of the CDR3: TGCGCCAGCAGTAATCCGTTGGGAGACACTGAAGCTTTCTTT. This gives the protein CASSNPLGDTEAFF. The rearrangement uses TRBV5-1 and TRBJ1-1; D is undetermined. V lost 5 bases to trimming and J lost 3 bases, with 14 bases between them. The CDR3 contains 14 residues. The germline V gene encodes CDR1 SGHRS and CDR2 YFSETQ.

The chain has TRBV6-5 and TRBJ2-7; D possibly corresponds to TRBD2 (5 bases). Germline V gene data show CDR1 as MNHEY and CDR2 as SVGAGI. This CDR3 region has 12 residues. Deletions cut 8 bases from V and 3 bases from J, with 11 bases between. DNA of the CDR3: TGTGCCAGCCGCGGACGGGGCTACGAGCAGTACTTC. As protein: CASRGRGYEQYF.

This clone was observed a single time. V gene TRBV25-1 combines with J gene TRBJ2-7, with 12 bases lining up with TRBD2. There are 13 residues in the CDR3. Germline V CDR1 and CDR2: MGHDK, SYGVNS. The ends lost 8 bases at V and 5 bases at J; junction bases unmatched: 4. CDR3 in amino acids: CASGWTSGDEQYF. In DNA form, the CDR3 reads TGTGCCAGCGGGTGGACTAGCGGGGACGAGCAGTACTTC.

The chain uses TRBV5-1 and TRBJ2-1, with 16 bases aligning to TRBD2. Germline V gene sequence: CDR1 SGHRS, CDR2 YFSETQ. The CDR3 loop spans 14 amino acids. J lost 7 bases, V lost 9 bases, and 4 bases had no gene match. The DNA of the CDR3 is TGCGCCACCCAGGGACTAGCGGGGGGGAATGAGCAGTTCTTC. Translation: CATQGLAGGNEQFF.

CDR3 sequence reads: CSAGDRGGSPLHF. CDR3 coding DNA: TGCAGTGCTGGTGACAGGGGTGGGTCACCCCTCCACTTT. The rearrangement joins TRBV20-1 to TRBJ1-6; 8 bases align to TRBD1. Germline V gene lookup returns CDR1 DFQATT and CDR2 SNEGSKA (reference sequence). The V gene end was trimmed by 5 bases and the J gene end by 10 bases; junction bases not matched to a gene: 7. This CDR3 has 13 residues.

The chain carries TRBV5-1 and TRBJ2-7; 9 bases are a match to TRBD2. The CDR3 extends over 15 amino acids. V gave up 0 bases and J gave up 2 bases; unmatched junction bases: 3. Germline V lookup: CDR1 SGHRS, CDR2 YFSETQ. This CDR3 reads CASSLASGTAYEQYF. Written as DNA, the CDR3 is TGCGCCAGCAGCTTGGCTAGCGGGACCGCCTACGAGCAGTACTTC.

The CDR3 reads CASSQDQKTKAFF. Here the CDR3 DNA reads TGCGCCAGCAGCCAAGATCAAAAAACTAAAGCTTTCTTT. The chain employs TRBV4-1 and TRBJ1-1; D unclear. The ends were cut back, 0 bases at V and 9 bases at J, with 11 bases in the middle. CDR1 and CDR2 (germline): MGHRA, YSYEKL. CDR3 length: 13 amino acids.

The chain uses TRBV25-1 and TRBJ2-1, with 9 positions matching TRBD2. The length of the CDR3 is 14 residues. The germline CDR1 and CDR2 sequences are MGHDK and SYGVNS. V was pared by 6 bases and J by 4 bases, with 4 bases of the junction left unmatched. Written as DNA, the CDR3 is TGTGCCAGCAGGGCTAGCGGGACTTACAATGAGCAGTTCTTC. The encoded protein is CASRASGTYNEQFF.

This clone was counted once. J is TRBJ1-4 and V is TRBV5-5, with TRBD1 matching 10 bases. Germline lookup yields CDR1 SGHKS and CDR2 YYEKEE (reference sequence). This CDR3 is built from 15 residues. J lost 5 bases, V lost 2 bases, and 3 bases had no gene match. The CDR3 protein is CASSFGQGGNEKLFF. DNA of the CDR3: TGTGCCAGCAGCTTCGGACAGGGGGGGAATGAAAAACTGTTTTTT.

This clone was detected a few times. In DNA form, the CDR3 reads TGTGCCAGCAGCCGAGCGGGGACCTACGAGCAGTACTTC. Residues: CASSRAGTYEQYF. The V call is TRBV7-9, the J call TRBJ2-7, with 7 bases matching TRBD2. The CDR3 extends over 13 amino acids. Trimming took 5 bases from V and 2 from J; bases not matched to a gene: 3. Looked up from germline, CDR1 is SEHNR and CDR2 is FQNEAQ (reference sequence).

This clone has more than one count but fewer than ten. The gene calls are TRBV7-9 and TRBJ1-1; TRBD1 is a possible D gene (6 bases). Germline lookup yields CDR1 SEHNR and CDR2 FQNEAQ (reference sequence). This CDR3 is built from 14 residues. V lost 5 bases, J lost 4 bases, and 14 bases lay in between. CDR3 bases: TGTGCCAGCAGCCAACAGGGTCCCGGCACTGAAGCTTTCTTT. Its protein is CASSQQGPGTEAFF.

This rearrangement joins TRBV28 to TRBJ2-2; 10 nucleotides match TRBD1. This CDR3 is built from 16 residues. The germline V gene encodes CDR1 MDHEN and CDR2 SYDVKM. J was trimmed by 7 bases and V by 5 bases; bases with no gene match: 10. Here the CDR3 DNA reads TGTGCCAGCAGTCCGCCGGGACAGGGGTTTGGCGGGGAGCTGTTTTTT. Translation gives CASSPPGQGFGGELFF.

A single count supports this clone. The chain is built from TRBV21-1 and TRBJ1-5; the table's D gene call, TRBD1, was not cross checked with the DNA. TRBV21-1 is assigned pseudogene status. This CDR3 region has 19 residues. The CDR3 here is CASSKASGGPDYSNQPQHF. The CDR3 DNA follows: TGTGCCAGCAGCAAAGCGTCAGGGGGCCCCGATTATAGCAATCAGCCCCAGCATTTT.

This rearrangement joins TRBV28 to TRBJ2-2, with TRBD1 matching over 9 bases. V lost 6 bases and J lost 4; bases outside the gene matches: 6. Germline V gene data show CDR1 as MDHEN and CDR2 as SYDVKM. The CDR3 has 15 amino acids. The CDR3 sequence is CASRRTGGTTGELFF. The DNA of the CDR3 is TGTGCCAGCAGGAGAACAGGGGGCACCACCGGGGAGCTGTTTTTT. The variable domain in full, completed from reference TRBV28 and TRBJ2-2, reads DVKVTQSSRYLVKRTGEKVFLECVQDMDHENMFWYRQDPGLGLRLIYFSYDVKMKEKGDIPEGYSVSREKKERFSLILESASTNQTSMYLCASRRTGGTTGELFFGEGSRLTVL.

The chain carries TRBV9 and TRBJ1-1; D gene ambiguous. V lost 0 bases to trimming and J lost 2 bases, with 8 bases between them. Germline V lookup: CDR1 SGDLS, CDR2 YYNGEE. The CDR3 length is 14 residues. The CDR3 sequence is CASSVGRTNTEAFF. The DNA of the CDR3 is TGTGCCAGCAGCGTAGGCCGGACTAACACTGAAGCTTTCTTT. The full variable domain, completed using reference TRBV9 and TRBJ1-1, is DSGVTQTPKHLITATGQRVTLRCSPRSGDLSVYWYQQSLDQGLQFLIQYYNGEERAKGNILERFSAQQFPDLHSELNLSSLELGDSALYFCASSVGRTNTEAFFGQGTRLTVV.

The J gene is TRBJ2-1, the V gene TRBV7-2; D possibly corresponds to TRBD2 (6 bases). The germline CDR1 and CDR2 sequences are SGHTA and FQGNSA. V gave up 2 bases and J gave up 6 bases, with 14 bases separating them. The CDR3 has 15 amino acids. As DNA, the CDR3 is TGTGCCAGCAGCTTAAGGGACTTACTCTCCAATGAGCAGTTCTTC. Translating it yields CASSLRDLLSNEQFF. The entire variable domain, with the rest obtained from reference TRBV7-2 and TRBJ2-1, is as follows: GAGVSQSPSNKVTEKGKDVELRCDPISGHTALYWYRQSLGQGLEFLIYFQGNSAPDKSGLPSDRFSAERTGGSVSTLTIQRTQQEDSAVYLCASSLRDLLSNEQFFGPGTRLTVL.

This clone was seen a few times. The chain employs TRBV9 and TRBJ1-4; tentatively, D is TRBD1 (5 bases). V lost 5 bases, J lost 8 bases, and 16 bases lay in between. CDR1 and CDR2 (germline): SGDLS, YYNGEE. The CDR3 has 14 amino acids. This CDR3 is CASSGAGFREKLFF. As DNA, the CDR3 is TGTGCCAGCAGTGGGGCGGGATTTCGGGAAAAACTGTTTTTT.

This rearrangement joins TRBV4-2 to TRBJ2-1; TRBD2 matches 9 bases. The J segment lost 2 bases and the V segment lost 3 bases, leaving 5 bases of the junction unmatched. The CDR3 consists of 16 residues. CDR1 is LGHNA and CDR2 is YNFKEQ in the germline V gene. CDR3 DNA sequence: TGTGCCAGCAGCCAGGGACTAGCAGCCCCCTACAATGAGCAGTTCTTC. This translates into CASSQGLAAPYNEQFF.

This chain joins TRBV7-3 and TRBJ2-3; 9 bases match TRBD2. V lost 5 bases and J lost 0; bases outside the gene matches: 3. CDR1 is SGHTA, CDR2 FQGTGA, per germline. The CDR3 is 15 amino acids. CDR3 nucleotide sequence: TGTGCCAGCAGCATGGGACTAGCTAGCACAGATACGCAGTATTTT. This translates into CASSMGLASTDTQYF.

J is TRBJ1-2 and V is TRBV7-2, with 7 bases matching TRBD1. With 3 bases clipped from V and 2 bases from J, the junction kept 3 bases outside the gene matches. This CDR3 comprises 14 residues. The V gene's germline CDR1 is SGHTA and CDR2 FQGNSA. In nucleotides, the CDR3 is TGTGCCAGCAGCTTTACAGGGGAAAACTATGGCTACACCTTC. Translation: CASSFTGENYGYTF.

The V gene is TRBV11-2, the J gene TRBJ2-1; TRBD1 might be the D (6 bases). From germline, CDR1 is SGHAT and CDR2 FQNNGV. Trimming pared 3 bases from V and 6 bases from J, leaving 9 bases between. The CDR3 totals 13 residues. The CDR3 spells CASSFGTPNEQFF. CDR3 coding DNA: TGTGCCAGCAGCTTCGGGACACCCAATGAGCAGTTCTTC.

This sequence joins TRBV10-3 and TRBJ1-1; D is possibly TRBD1 (6 bases). Germline CDR1 reads ENHRY; CDR2 reads SYGVKD. The CDR3 runs 16 residues. V was shortened by 6 bases and J by 2 bases, with 19 bases between the two germline ends. The CDR3 here is CAISDVPQGRNTEAFF. DNA of the CDR3: TGTGCCATCAGCGACGTCCCCCAGGGGCGCAACACTGAAGCTTTCTTT.

The chain has TRBV28 and TRBJ2-1; weak D call: TRBD1 (6 bases). Per the germline V gene, CDR1 is MDHEN and CDR2 is SYDVKM. V dropped 5 bases and J dropped 5 bases, with 19 bases sitting between them. The CDR3 runs to 16 residues. The CDR3 DNA reads as TGTGCCAGCAGTCCGACAGGCACATTCGACGACAATGAGCAGTTCTTC. Its protein is CASSPTGTFDDNEQFF.

The gene calls are TRBV24-1 and TRBJ2-1; D might be TRBD2 (7 bases). V lost 3 bases and J 0 bases, leaving 14 bases between the germline ends. The CDR3 is made up of 17 amino acids. Germline V gene lookup returns CDR1 KGHDR and CDR2 SFDVKD. The chain's CDR3 is CATSDPPGGSSYNEQFF. The CDR3 DNA reads as TGTGCCACCAGTGATCCGCCGGGGGGCAGCTCCTACAATGAGCAGTTCTTC.

This clone was seen once. The chain has TRBV4-3 and TRBJ2-3, with TRBD2 identical over 8 bases. The CDR3 covers 16 residues. The ends lost 0 bases at V and 2 bases at J; junction bases unmatched: 4. Germline V gives CDR1 LGHNA, CDR2 YSLEER. The CDR3 DNA follows: TGCGCCAGCAGCCAAGATAGAGCGGGGGTCACAGATACGCAGTATTTT. Translating it yields CASSQDRAGVTDTQYF.

The V call is TRBV7-2, the J call TRBJ2-4, with 7 bases aligning to TRBD2. In germline, CDR1 is SGHTA, CDR2 FQGNSA. After removal of 5 bases from V and 2 bases from J, the junction contained 9 bases not matched to a gene. CDR3 length equals 16 residues. CDR3 nucleotide sequence: TGTGCCAGCAGCAACAGAGCGGGGCAATCCAAAAACATTCAGTACTTC. Translation gives CASSNRAGQSKNIQYF.